This T cell receptor beta chain was observed in a study of tumor and adjacent non-tumor tissue in lung cancer. Findings of the study overall: Higher tumor TCR diversity was associated with shorter survival.

The CDR3 runs 17 residues. The template was RNA from unsorted bulk tissue. As to this clonotype: Its specificity is not known. Since a much larger clone is just one base distant, this may be a read error.

TCRbeta libraries were built with three rounds of nested PCR, modified from ARM-PCR. From the multiplex PCR reads, TCRdb called clonotypes with MiXCR, one entry per CDR3 protein. This repertoire shows about 79,000 distinct CDR3 sequences, roughly 72% found once; its top ten account for around 10%. The clonotype was recovered from a woman in her thirties or forties with non-small cell lung cancer. The chain carries TRBV12-3 or TRBV12-4 and TRBJ2-3; D remains unclear. Sequenced input: lung tumor tissue. The DNA of the CDR3 is TGTACCAGCAGCCCCCGCGGTGGGGATTGGGTGACAGATACGCAGTATTTT. Encoded protein: CTSSPRGGDWVTDTQYF.